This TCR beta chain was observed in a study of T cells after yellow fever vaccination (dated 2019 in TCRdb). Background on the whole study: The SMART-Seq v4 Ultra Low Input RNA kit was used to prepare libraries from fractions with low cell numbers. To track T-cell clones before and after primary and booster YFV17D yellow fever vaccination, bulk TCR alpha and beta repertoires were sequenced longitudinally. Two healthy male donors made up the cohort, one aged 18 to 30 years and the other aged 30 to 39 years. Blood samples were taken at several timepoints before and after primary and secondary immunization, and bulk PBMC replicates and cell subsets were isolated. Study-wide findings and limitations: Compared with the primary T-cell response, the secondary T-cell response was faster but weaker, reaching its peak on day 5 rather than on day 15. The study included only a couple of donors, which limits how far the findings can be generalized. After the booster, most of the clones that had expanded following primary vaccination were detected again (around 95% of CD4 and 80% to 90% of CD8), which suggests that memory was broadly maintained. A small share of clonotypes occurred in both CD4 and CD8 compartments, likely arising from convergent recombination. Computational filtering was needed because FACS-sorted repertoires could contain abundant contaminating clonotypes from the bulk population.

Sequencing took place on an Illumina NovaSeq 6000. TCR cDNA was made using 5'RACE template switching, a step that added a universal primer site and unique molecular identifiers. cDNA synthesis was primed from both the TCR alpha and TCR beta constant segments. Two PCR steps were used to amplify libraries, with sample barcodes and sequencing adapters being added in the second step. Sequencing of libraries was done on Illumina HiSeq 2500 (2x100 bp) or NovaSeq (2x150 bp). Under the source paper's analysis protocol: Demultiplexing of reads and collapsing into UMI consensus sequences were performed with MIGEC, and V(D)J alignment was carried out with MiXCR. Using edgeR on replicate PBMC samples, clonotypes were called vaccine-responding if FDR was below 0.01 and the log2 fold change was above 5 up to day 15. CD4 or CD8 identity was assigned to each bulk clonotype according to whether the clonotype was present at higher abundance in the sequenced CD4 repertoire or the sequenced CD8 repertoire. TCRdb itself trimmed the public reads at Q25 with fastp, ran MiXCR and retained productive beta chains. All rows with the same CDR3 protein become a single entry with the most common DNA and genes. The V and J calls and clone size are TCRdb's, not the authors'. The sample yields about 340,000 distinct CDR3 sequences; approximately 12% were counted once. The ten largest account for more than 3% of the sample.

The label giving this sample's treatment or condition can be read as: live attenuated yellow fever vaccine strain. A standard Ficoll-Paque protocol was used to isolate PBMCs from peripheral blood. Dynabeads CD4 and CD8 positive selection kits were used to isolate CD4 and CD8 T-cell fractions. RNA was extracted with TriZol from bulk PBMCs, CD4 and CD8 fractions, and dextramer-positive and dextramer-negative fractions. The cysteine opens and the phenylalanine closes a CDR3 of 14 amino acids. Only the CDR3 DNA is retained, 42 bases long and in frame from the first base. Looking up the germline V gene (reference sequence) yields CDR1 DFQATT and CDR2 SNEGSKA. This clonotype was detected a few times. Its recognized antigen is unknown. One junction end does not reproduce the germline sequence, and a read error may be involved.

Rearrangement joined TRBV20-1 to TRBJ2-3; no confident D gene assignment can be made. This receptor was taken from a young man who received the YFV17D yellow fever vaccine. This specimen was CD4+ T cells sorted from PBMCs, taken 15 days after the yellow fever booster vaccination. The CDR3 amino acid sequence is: CSPRGGTGTDTQYF. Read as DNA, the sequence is TGCAGTCCTAGAGGCGGAACGGGCACAGATACGCAGTATTTT.